Presented here are 3 T cell receptor beta chains from one specimen sequenced in a study of T cell clusters in autoimmune cytopenias (dated by TCRdb to 2018 to 2020). Instrument used: Illumina MiSeq. Multiplex PCR with a touch-down protocol amplified TRB rearrangements, with the TRB-A and TRB-B primer pools combined in a single tube. After the reads were reprocessed by TCRdb, one entry was made per CDR3 protein sequence, with no DNA. The sample's table covers 3,000 to 4,000 distinct CDR3 sequences. The biggest ten clones account for 37% of the sample. Per sample, approximately 0.25 ug of peripheral blood genomic DNA, some 40,000 genome equivalents, was used for TRB amplification. The sample consisted of peripheral blood. These receptors originate from a human donor with an autoimmune cytopenia, with autoimmune hepatitis or in good health (not recorded which).

This clonotype is medium-sized by frequency. The chain employs TRBV11-2 and TRBJ2-7; TCRdb's D gene call, TRBD1, goes unchecked for lack of DNA. The germline CDR1 and CDR2 sequences are SGHAT and FQNNGV. This CDR3 is 13 amino acids long. CDR3 in amino acids: CASSVGGSYEQYF. The entire variable domain, with the rest obtained from reference TRBV11-2 and TRBJ2-7, is as follows: EAGVAQSPRYKIIEKRQSVAFWCNPISGHATLYWYQQILGQGPKLLIQFQNNGVVDDSQLPKDRFSAERLKGVDSTLKIQPAKLEDSAVYLCASSVGGSYEQYFGPGTRLTVT.

Considering frequency, this clonotype is medium-sized. The rearrangement uses TRBV20-1 and TRBJ2-4; the D call of TRBD1 rests on TCRdb alone, since no DNA is present to check it. This CDR3 comprises 15 residues. Germline V gives CDR1 DFQATT, CDR2 SNEGSKA (reference sequence). CDR3 amino acids: CSARGTRAVKNIQYF.

This clonotype shows up as medium-sized by frequency. The CDR3 sequence is CASSSTSGSYNEQFF. The chain has TRBV7-9 and TRBJ2-1; TCRdb's assignment of TRBD2 cannot be checked, as there is no DNA. The CDR3 has 15 residues. Germline CDR1 is SEHNR and CDR2 is FQNEAQ (reference sequence).